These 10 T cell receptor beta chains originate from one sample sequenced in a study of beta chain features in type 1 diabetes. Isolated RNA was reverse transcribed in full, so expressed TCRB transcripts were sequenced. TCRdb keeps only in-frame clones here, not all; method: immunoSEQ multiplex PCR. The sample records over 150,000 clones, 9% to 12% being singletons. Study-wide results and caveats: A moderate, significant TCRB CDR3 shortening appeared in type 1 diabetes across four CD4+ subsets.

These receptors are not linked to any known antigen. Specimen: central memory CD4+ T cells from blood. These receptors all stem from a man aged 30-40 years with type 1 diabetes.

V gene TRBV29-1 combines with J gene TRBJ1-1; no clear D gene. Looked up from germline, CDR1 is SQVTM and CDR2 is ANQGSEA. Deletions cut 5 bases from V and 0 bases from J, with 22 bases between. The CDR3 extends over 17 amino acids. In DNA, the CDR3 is TGCAGCGTTCAAGGTCCCGGGTTGCGGTTCGTGAACACTGAAGCTTTCTTT. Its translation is CSVQGPGLRFVNTEAFF.

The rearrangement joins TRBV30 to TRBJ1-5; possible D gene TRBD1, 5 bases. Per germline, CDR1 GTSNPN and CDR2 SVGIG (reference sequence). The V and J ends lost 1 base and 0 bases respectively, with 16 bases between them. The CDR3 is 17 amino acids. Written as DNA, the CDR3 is TGTGCCTGGAGTGGCGGTAGGGGATCACGTAGCAATCAGCCCCAGCATTTT. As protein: CAWSGGRGSRSNQPQHF. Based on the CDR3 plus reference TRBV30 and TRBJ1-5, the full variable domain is SQTIHQWPATLVQPVGSPLSLECTVEGTSNPNLYWYRQAAGRGLQLLFYSVGIGQISSEVPQNLSASRPQDRQFILSSKKLLLSDSGFYLCAWSGGRGSRSNQPQHFGDGTRLSIL.

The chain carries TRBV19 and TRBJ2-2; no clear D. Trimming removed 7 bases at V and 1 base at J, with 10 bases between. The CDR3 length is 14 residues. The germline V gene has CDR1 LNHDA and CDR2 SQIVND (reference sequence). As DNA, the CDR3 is TGTGCCAGTACCCAGACGGGGAACACCGGGGAGCTGTTTTTT. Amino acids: CASTQTGNTGELFF.

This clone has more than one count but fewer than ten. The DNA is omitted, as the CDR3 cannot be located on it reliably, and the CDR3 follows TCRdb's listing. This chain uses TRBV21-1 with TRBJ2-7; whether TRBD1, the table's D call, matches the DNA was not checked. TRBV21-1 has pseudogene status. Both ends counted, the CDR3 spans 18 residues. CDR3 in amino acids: CASSKGVGQGSHSYEQYF.

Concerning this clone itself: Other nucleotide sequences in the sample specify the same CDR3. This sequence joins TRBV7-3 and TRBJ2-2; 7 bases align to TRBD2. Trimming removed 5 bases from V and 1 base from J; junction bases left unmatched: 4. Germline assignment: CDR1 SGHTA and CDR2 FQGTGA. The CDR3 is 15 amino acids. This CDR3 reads CASSPPGGNTGELFF. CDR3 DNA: TGTGCCAGCAGCCCTCCGGGGGGGAACACCGGGGAGCTGTTTTTT.

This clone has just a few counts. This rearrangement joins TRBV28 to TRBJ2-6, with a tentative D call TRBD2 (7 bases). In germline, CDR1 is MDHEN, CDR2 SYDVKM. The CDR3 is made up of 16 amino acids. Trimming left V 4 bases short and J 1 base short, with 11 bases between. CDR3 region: CASSYREGSGANVLTF. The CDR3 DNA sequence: TGTGCCAGCAGTTACAGGGAGGGTTCTGGGGCCAACGTCCTGACTTTC.

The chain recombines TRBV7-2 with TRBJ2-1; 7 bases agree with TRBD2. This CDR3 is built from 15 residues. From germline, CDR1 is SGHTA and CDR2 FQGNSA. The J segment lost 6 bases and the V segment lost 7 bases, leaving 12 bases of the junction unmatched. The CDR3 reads CASTPQISGLNEQFF. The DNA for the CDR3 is TGTGCCAGCACCCCTCAGATTAGCGGGCTCAATGAGCAGTTCTTC.

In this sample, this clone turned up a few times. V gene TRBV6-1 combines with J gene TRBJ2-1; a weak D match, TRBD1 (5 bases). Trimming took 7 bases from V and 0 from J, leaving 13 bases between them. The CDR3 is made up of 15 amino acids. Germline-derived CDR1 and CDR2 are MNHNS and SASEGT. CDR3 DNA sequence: TGTGCCAGCAATAAAGACAGTCGCTCCTACAATGAGCAGTTCTTC. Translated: CASNKDSRSYNEQFF.

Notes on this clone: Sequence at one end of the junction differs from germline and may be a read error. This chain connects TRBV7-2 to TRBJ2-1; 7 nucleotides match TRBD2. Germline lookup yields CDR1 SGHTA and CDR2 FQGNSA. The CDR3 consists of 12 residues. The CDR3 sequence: CASSLRLAEPFF. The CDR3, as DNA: TGTGCCAGCAGCTTACGTCTAGCGGAGCCGTTCTTC.

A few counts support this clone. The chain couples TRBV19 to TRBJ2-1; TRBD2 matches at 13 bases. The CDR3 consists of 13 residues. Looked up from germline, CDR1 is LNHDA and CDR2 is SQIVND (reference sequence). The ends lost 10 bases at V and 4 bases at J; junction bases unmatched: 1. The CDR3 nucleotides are TGTGCCACGACTAGCGGGAGGTACAATGAGCAGTTCTTC. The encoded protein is CATTSGRYNEQFF.